This passage covers 6 T cell receptor beta chains from one sample sequenced in a study of sequential checkpoint blockade in melanoma (dated by TCRdb to between 2018 and 2021). To prepare the library, the immunoSEQ multiplex PCR assay was applied. TCRdb retrieved this table from immuneACCESS and kept in-frame rearrangements only. Not all clones are present; in checked studies, unresolved V genes account for under half, and no reason is known for the remainder. Across this sample there are some 8,000 clones, with around a quarter seen only once. The top ten clonotypes cover 5.9% of the sample. The sample's treatment or condition label, in plain terms: randomized to nivolumab then ipilimumab (arm A) or the reverse (arm B). The input for sequencing was tumor tissue (inferred from file names), taken from a patient given nivolumab and ipilimumab in sequence. Receptors were obtained from a human donor with melanoma.

The rearrangement uses TRBV18 and TRBJ2-4; D might be TRBD1 or TRBD2, each matching 6 bases. CDR3 size: 18 residues. The V end lost 3 bases, the J end lost 8 bases, and 26 bases lay between the germline ends. The germline V gene encodes CDR1 KGHSH and CDR2 LQKENI. CDR3 bases: TGTGCCAGCTCACCGTTGCAGCTTGGAGGGGGTGCCACGGACATTCAGTACTTC. Its protein product is CASSPLQLGGGATDIQYF.

The V and J genes are TRBV5-1 and TRBJ2-5; possible D gene TRBD2, 6 bases. CDR3 length: 14 amino acids. From germline, CDR1 is SGHRS and CDR2 YFSETQ. Trimming stripped 0 bases from V and 4 bases from J, with 10 bases between. CDR3 sequence: CASSLAWEAETQYF. The CDR3 nucleotides are TGCGCCAGCAGCTTGGCCTGGGAGGCAGAGACCCAGTACTTC.

V gene TRBV5-1 combines with J gene TRBJ2-2; D unclear. Trimming left V 0 bases short and J 0 bases short, with 9 bases between. CDR3 length: 16 amino acids. Germline CDR1 SGHRS, CDR2 YFSETQ. The CDR3 here is CASSLDSPANTGELFF. The CDR3, as DNA: TGCGCCAGCAGCTTGGACAGCCCCGCGAACACCGGGGAGCTGTTTTTT.

This CDR3 reads CASSQERDSYNEQFF. The CDR3 DNA reads TGTGCCAGCAGCCAAGAAAGGGACTCCTACAATGAGCAGTTCTTC. This chain uses TRBV14 with TRBJ2-1; no clear D. V shed 0 bases and J shed 0 bases, with 6 bases lying between them. This CDR3 spans 15 amino acids. CDR1 and CDR2 (germline): SGHDN, FVKESK.

This clone has only a few counts. The chain carries TRBV6-8 and TRBJ2-1; no reliable D call. CDR1 and CDR2 (germline): MNHGY, SAAAGT. This CDR3 is 13 amino acids long. Trimming removed 1 base at V and 5 bases at J, with 6 bases between. The CDR3 nucleotides are TGTGCCAGCAGTTACTTGGCGAACAATGAGCAGTTCTTC. It is translated as CASSYLANNEQFF.

The table lists this clone with a few counts. The rearrangement links TRBV12-5 to TRBJ2-1, with 9 bases that match TRBD1. This CDR3 spans 14 amino acids. CDR1 and CDR2 (germline): LGHNT, FRNRAP. The CDR3 nucleotides are TGTGCCAGCAAGACCGGGACAGGGAACGATGAGCAGTTCTTC. Its protein product is CASKTGTGNDEQFF.